This record covers a single T cell receptor beta chain. The CDR3 sequence is 13 residues long. V was trimmed by 1 base and J by 6 bases, leaving 10 bases between them. Germline CDR1 is SGHNT and CDR2 is YENEEA. This specimen belongs to a study of blood T cell repertoires in COVID-19. Overall study context: PBMCs, B-cell-depleted T cells, or T cells were the source of the cDNA or gDNA that made up the material.

The study recruited people aged about 18 to 89 years across approximately 24 US areas. Participant-reported clinical history was the basis for cohort assignment. Exposed study participants had met a COVID-19 case within 2 weeks before entry. Assay used: immunoSEQ multiplex PCR; TCRdb lists only in-frame clones, some missing. The sample has some 340,000 clones, approximately 90% seen once; the top ten hold 3.5% to 5%. Sample: PBMCs or T cells enriched from blood (not recorded which). The sequence was collected from a woman aged 25 to 39 who had been exposed to COVID-19. The chain couples TRBV11-3 to TRBJ2-7; possible D gene TRBD2, 7 bases. CDR3 residues: CASSLVGGREQYF. In nucleotides, the CDR3 is TGTGCCAGCAGCTTAGTGGGGGGGCGCGAGCAGTACTTC.